This T cell receptor (beta chain) was obtained from a study of neoadjuvant nivolumab and ipilimumab in lung cancer. Profiled with immunoSEQ multiplex PCR; TCRdb holds only in-frame clones, not every one. The sample shows 25,000 to 35,000 clones, 75% to 95% of them seen only once. General study findings and limits: Resected-tumor TCR richness correlated positively with pretherapy blood richness.

As for this clone: As yet, its antigen is unknown.

V lost 5 bases and J 0 bases, leaving 13 bases between the germline ends. The V gene's germline CDR1 is SNHLY and CDR2 FYNNEI. The CDR3 loop spans 15 amino acids. The TCR was taken from an adult with non-small cell lung cancer. Material: peripheral blood, obtained after neoadjuvant nivolumab, alone or with ipilimumab, at or shortly before surgery. This chain links TRBV2 with TRBJ1-1; D is ambiguous. CDR3 amino acids: CASSWGGLMNTEAFF. For the CDR3, the DNA is TGTGCCAGCAGTTGGGGAGGTCTTATGAACACTGAAGCTTTCTTT. The variable domain in full, with the rest retrieved from reference TRBV2 and TRBJ1-1, is EPEVTQTPSHQVTQMGQEVILRCVPISNHLYFYWYRQILGQKVEFLVSFYNNEISEKSEIFDDQFSVERPDGSNFTLKIRSTKLEDSAMYFCASSWGGLMNTEAFFGQGTRLTVV.